Presented here are 24 T cell receptor beta chains from one specimen sequenced in a study of blood T cell repertoires in COVID-19. Using immunoSEQ multiplex PCR, the repertoire was profiled, and TCRdb retains in-frame clones only, with some absent. The table includes about 120,000 clones, over 75% detected once. What was sequenced was peripheral blood. The receptors originated from a man aged 60-69 years with acute or convalescent COVID-19.

The chain recombines TRBV6-2 or TRBV6-3 with TRBJ1-5; 9 bases line up with TRBD1. The J segment lost 1 base and the V segment lost 2 bases, leaving 9 bases of the junction unmatched. CDR1 is MNHEY and CDR2 is SVGEGT in the germline V gene. The CDR3 runs 18 residues. DNA for the CDR3: TGTGCCAGCAGTTACCTCCCGGACAGGGGCATCAGCAATCAGCCCCAGCATTTT. Its protein product is CASSYLPDRGISNQPQHF.

There are a few counts of this clone. CDR3 loop: CASSPPREHEQFF. CDR3 sequence (DNA): TGTGCCAGCAGCCCCCCGAGGGAACATGAGCAGTTCTTC. This sequence joins TRBV11-3 and TRBJ2-1; D is possibly TRBD2 (5 bases). CDR1 and CDR2 from the germline V gene are SGHNT and YENEEA. V gave up 5 bases and J gave up 8 bases, with 13 bases separating them. The length of the CDR3 is 13 residues.

In this sample, this clone turned up a few times. J is TRBJ2-7 and V is TRBV13, with 7 positions matching TRBD1. Germline V CDR1 and CDR2: PRHDT, FYEKMQ (reference sequence). The CDR3 is 12 residues long. Germline trimming cut 5 bases from V and 5 bases from J; bases unmatched to any gene: 3. The CDR3 here is CASSLTGDEQYF. For the CDR3, the DNA is TGTGCCAGCAGCCTCACAGGGGACGAGCAGTACTTC.

The chain carries TRBV5-1 and TRBJ2-3, with 8 bases that match TRBD1. The ends lost 4 bases at V and 4 bases at J; junction bases unmatched: 5. The CDR3 runs 14 residues. Germline V gene sequence: CDR1 SGHRS, CDR2 YFSETQ. The CDR3 DNA sequence: TGCGCCAGCAGCCTCGGACAGGGTTCAGATACGCAGTATTTT. Protein product: CASSLGQGSDTQYF.

J is TRBJ1-2 and V is TRBV14; TRBD1 is a possible D gene (6 bases). The CDR3 spans 14 residues. V was cut by 1 base and J by 4 bases, with 10 bases left in between. Germline values: CDR1 SGHDN, CDR2 FVKESK. CDR3 coding DNA: TGTGCCAGCAGCCAAGGACAGGAGACCTATGGCTACACCTTC. Its translation: CASSQGQETYGYTF.

The rearrangement links TRBV28 to TRBJ2-1; 10 bases line up with TRBD1. V shed 6 bases, J shed 10 bases, and the junction held 6 bases outside the gene matches. The CDR3 consists of 13 residues. Germline V gene sequence: CDR1 MDHEN, CDR2 SYDVKM. The CDR3 coding sequence is TGTGCCAGCAGCCAGGGACAGGGGAACGAGCAGTTCTTC. Amino acid sequence: CASSQGQGNEQFF.

This clone showed up just once. The J gene is TRBJ2-5, the V gene TRBV7-2; no reliable D call. The CDR3 contains 14 residues. V was pared by 1 base and J by 2 bases, with 8 bases between. Per the germline V gene, CDR1 is SGHTA and CDR2 is FQGNSA. CDR3 protein: CASSLGGSQETQYF. Written as DNA, the CDR3 is TGTGCCAGCAGCTTAGGAGGTTCTCAAGAGACCCAGTACTTC.

This clone occurred once. The chain is built from TRBV20-1 and TRBJ2-2; 8 nucleotides match TRBD2. The CDR3 has 15 residues. The V gene's germline CDR1 is DFQATT and CDR2 SNEGSKA (reference sequence). V lost 3 bases and J lost 2; bases outside the gene matches: 5. The CDR3 region has the DNA TGCAGTGCTAGTAAGACTAGCGATAACACCGGGGAGCTGTTTTTT. This encodes CSASKTSDNTGELFF.

V is TRBV7-6 and J is TRBJ2-1; D unclear. Trimming removed 3 bases from V and 0 bases from J, with 12 bases in between. The CDR3 extends over 16 amino acids. Germline values: CDR1 SGHVS, CDR2 FNYEAQ. DNA of the CDR3: TGTGCCAGCAGCTTCGAGGCGAGGAGCTCCTACAATGAGCAGTTCTTC. This sequence encodes CASSFEARSSYNEQFF.

This sequence joins TRBV18 and TRBJ1-1, with unresolved D. Per the germline V gene, CDR1 is KGHSH and CDR2 is LQKENI. The CDR3 runs 13 residues. The ends were cut back, 4 bases at V and 0 bases at J, with 6 bases in the middle. CDR3 in amino acids: CASSLRVNTEAFF. CDR3 sequence (DNA): TGTGCCAGCTCACTGAGGGTGAACACTGAAGCTTTCTTT.

This chain connects TRBV4-1 to TRBJ2-3; unclear D gene. With 0 bases removed from V and 2 bases from J, the gap between germline ends came to 9 bases. The CDR3 covers 15 residues. Germline CDR1 MGHRA, CDR2 YSYEKL. The CDR3 sequence: CASSQDQKFTDTQYF. The DNA for the CDR3 is TGCGCCAGCAGCCAAGATCAGAAATTCACAGATACGCAGTATTTT.

The gene calls are TRBV28 and TRBJ1-2; D is unresolved. With 6 bases removed from V and 4 bases from J, the gap between germline ends came to 18 bases. The CDR3 is made up of 15 amino acids. Germline CDR1 is MDHEN and CDR2 is SYDVKM. Here the CDR3 reads CASSRPGFSGYGYTF. The CDR3 bases are TGTGCCAGCAGCCGGCCGGGTTTTAGTGGCTATGGCTACACCTTC.

J is TRBJ2-1 and V is TRBV19, with 7 nucleotides matching TRBD2. V shed 6 bases and J 5 bases; nucleotides not matched to a gene: 7. This CDR3 spans 14 amino acids. In germline, CDR1 is LNHDA, CDR2 SQIVND (reference sequence). The CDR3 nucleotides read TGTGCCAGTAGAAGGGAGGGAGGGGACAATGAGCAGTTCTTC. Residues: CASRREGGDNEQFF.

V gene TRBV6-5 combines with J gene TRBJ1-5; a weak D match, TRBD1 (6 bases). V was trimmed by 5 bases and J by 7 bases, leaving 12 bases between them. The germline V gene encodes CDR1 MNHEY and CDR2 SVGAGI. The CDR3 is 13 residues long. This chain's CDR3 is CASSPQGIQPQHF. The CDR3 DNA follows: TGTGCCAGCAGTCCACAGGGAATACAGCCCCAGCATTTT.

The table lists this clone with a few counts. The rearrangement joins TRBV7-9 to TRBJ2-7; 7 bases map to TRBD1. The trim removed 4 bases at V and 4 bases at J, leaving 10 bases unmatched. This CDR3 has 15 amino acids. The germline V gene has CDR1 SEHNR and CDR2 FQNEAQ (reference sequence). Here the CDR3 reads CASSSLRNRGYEQYF. The CDR3 DNA sequence: TGTGCCAGCAGCTCCCTGCGGAACAGGGGTTACGAGCAGTACTTC.

This chain uses TRBV4-2 with TRBJ1-6, with TRBD1 matching 8 bases. V trimming: 0 bases; J trimming: 10 bases; junction bases outside the gene matches: 11. CDR3 length: 17 residues. Germline values: CDR1 LGHNA, CDR2 YNFKEQ. This CDR3 reads CASSQDPAGGAGSPLHF. The CDR3 DNA reads TGTGCCAGCAGCCAAGATCCGGCAGGGGGCGCCGGGTCACCCCTCCACTTT.

This clone was seen a few times. The chain carries TRBV7-2 and TRBJ2-2, with 10 bases aligning to TRBD2. The germline CDR1 and CDR2 sequences are SGHTA and FQGNSA. Germline trimming cut 4 bases from V and 5 bases from J; bases unmatched to any gene: 10. CDR3 length: 17 residues. The CDR3 bases are TGTGCCAGCAGCTATCCTAGCGGGAGCCCTTGGACCGGGGAGCTGTTTTTT. Its translation is CASSYPSGSPWTGELFF.

In this sample, this clone turned up a few times. The chain uses TRBV7-9 and TRBJ2-4; perhaps TRBD2 as D (5 bases). CDR1 is SEHNR and CDR2 is FQNEAQ in the germline V gene (reference sequence). The CDR3 is 16 residues long. The V gene lost 5 bases and the J gene lost 5 bases, with 19 bases spanning the gap. The CDR3, as DNA: TGTGCCAGCAGCACCGGGCATGGAGGAAGCCAAAACATTCAGTACTTC. It encodes CASSTGHGGSQNIQYF.

The chain is built from TRBV9 and TRBJ2-2; 10 positions match TRBD2. Germline trimming cut 4 bases from V and 8 bases from J; bases unmatched to any gene: 11. Germline-derived CDR1 and CDR2 are SGDLS and YYNGEE. The CDR3 extends over 16 amino acids. CDR3 sequence (DNA): TGTGCCAGCAGCACCGGGACTAGCGTTACGGGTGGGGAGCTGTTTTTT. Its translation is CASSTGTSVTGGELFF.

The V call is TRBV5-6, the J call TRBJ2-1; tentative D call: TRBD2 (5 bases). The V gene lost 3 bases and the J gene lost 7 bases, with 11 bases spanning the gap. CDR3 size: 13 residues. Germline loops: CDR1 SGHDT, CDR2 YYEEEE. CDR3 protein: CASSWERDNEQFF. CDR3 bases: TGTGCCAGCAGCTGGGAGAGGGATAATGAGCAGTTCTTC.

The V and J genes are TRBV2 and TRBJ1-1, with a tentative D call TRBD1 (5 bases). V lost 4 bases, J lost 1 base, and 16 bases lay in between. In germline, CDR1 is SNHLY, CDR2 FYNNEI. The CDR3 is made up of 16 amino acids. CDR3 DNA: TGTGCCAGCAGTGGCGGGGACCTAGTTGAGAACACTGAAGCTTTCTTT. It encodes CASSGGDLVENTEAFF.

The chain links TRBV11-2 to TRBJ1-4; the D is unclear. Trimming took off 5 bases at V and 8 bases at J, with 18 bases between the two ends. Germline lookup yields CDR1 SGHAT and CDR2 FQNNGV. The CDR3 spans 15 residues. This chain's CDR3 is CASSAPATPREKLFF. The CDR3 DNA follows: TGTGCCAGCAGCGCCCCGGCAACCCCGAGGGAAAAACTGTTTTTT.

The J gene is TRBJ2-4, the V gene TRBV9; 7 positions match TRBD2. Germline V CDR1 and CDR2: SGDLS, YYNGEE. V shed 0 bases and J 3 bases; nucleotides not matched to a gene: 9. This CDR3 has 17 residues. The CDR3: CASSVAVSSGNKNIQYF. The CDR3 nucleotides read TGTGCCAGCAGCGTAGCTGTGTCTAGCGGAAACAAAAACATTCAGTACTTC.

This rearrangement joins TRBV19 to TRBJ2-1; 10 bases map to TRBD2. Unmatched junction bases numbered 3, after V lost 4 bases and J lost 3 bases. The CDR3 loop spans 15 amino acids. CDR1 is LNHDA, CDR2 SQIVND, per germline (reference sequence). Here the CDR3 DNA reads TGTGCCAGTAGTACCGTAGCGGGGGGCTACAATGAGCAGTTCTTC. As protein: CASSTVAGGYNEQFF.